This T cell receptor beta chain was recorded in a study of cytomegalovirus exposure and HLA in healthy donors. About the research overall: Early release data held 85 million or so unique TCRs from HLA-typed donors. Within the Caucasian-associated ancestry cluster were around 81% of the approximately 390 genotyped donors.

CDR1 is SQVTM, CDR2 ANQGSEA, per germline. The CDR3 consists of 13 residues. V lost 6 bases to trimming and J lost 3 bases; unmatched junction nucleotides: 7. In regard to this clone: Antigen unknown.

60 Vbeta and 13 Jbeta primers were used in PCR. Profiled with immunoSEQ multiplex PCR; TCRdb holds only in-frame clones, not every one. Of hundreds of thousands of clones listed, about 88% were seen once; the top ten hold 0.24%. Study results and caveats: An analysis was carried out later, and it reportedly showed fewer N-insertions in an Asian-associated ancestry cluster than the roughly 670-donor mean.

The sequence came from a girl aged 2-9 years in good health and CMV-seronegative. The sample was PBMCs. The genes are TRBV29-1 and TRBJ2-7; 8 bases are shared with TRBD2. This chain's CDR3 is CSVLTSANYEQYF. CDR3 DNA sequence: TGCAGCGTCCTGACTAGCGCCAACTACGAGCAGTACTTC.